The clone carrying this TCR beta chain came up once. Its antigen is still unknown. Indicated treatment: 15 to 20 received Ad26.COV2.S at low or high dose, single or two shots; several received placebo; per-sample allocation not given. All samples were drawn on day 63, counting from the first vaccine or placebo injection. An adult aged 18-55 years in Boston served as the donor. This sample is part of a study of Ad26.COV2.S vaccination and SARS-CoV-2 variants. About the study: In the study, Ad26.COV2.S was injected intramuscularly once, or twice 56 days apart.

Produced via immunoSEQ multiplex PCR; TCRdb's table is partial and in-frame only. The sample has 350,000 to 400,000 clones, around 85% seen once. Study-wide results and caveats: While placebo recipients had lower spike-specific TCR breadth, vaccine recipients had more.

The material sequenced was peripheral blood, taken in a trial of Ad26.COV2.S vaccine versus placebo. The clonotype was recovered from a person aged 18 to 65 who received the Ad26.COV2.S COVID-19 vaccine or a placebo.

DNA of the CDR3: TGTGCCAGCAGTCTCGGACAGAGGAACACTGAAGCTTTCTTT. It codes for CASSLGQRNTEAFF. This chain connects TRBV6-5 to TRBJ1-1, with a weak D call TRBD1 (6 bases). This CDR3 has 14 residues. Trimming removed 5 bases at V and 1 base at J, with 11 bases between. The germline V gene encodes CDR1 MNHEY and CDR2 SVGAGI.